The clone carrying this TCR beta chain was recorded a few times. The antigen is not known. TCRdb reprocessed the RT-PCR reads with MiXCR, giving one entry per CDR3 protein. The data show about 610,000 distinct CDR3 sequences, 14% seen once. The source of the sample is a study of response to subunit inactivated influenza vaccine. Study-wide results and caveats: Seasonal influenza vaccination, on each occasion, was suggested by the authors to recruit few new T cells.

V gave up 4 bases and J gave up 1 base, with 10 bases separating them. Germline lookup yields CDR1 DFQATT and CDR2 SNEGSKA (reference sequence). CDR3 length equals 13 residues. Sequenced here: PBMCs from blood, sampled 11 to 12 days after vaccination. The receptor was isolated from a man in his forties or fifties who received an inactivated influenza vaccine. The chain combines TRBV20-1 with TRBJ1-1; D not certain. CDR3 region: CSATYPRNTEAFF. CDR3 sequence (DNA): TGCAGTGCTACCTACCCAAGGAACACTGAAGCTTTCTTT.